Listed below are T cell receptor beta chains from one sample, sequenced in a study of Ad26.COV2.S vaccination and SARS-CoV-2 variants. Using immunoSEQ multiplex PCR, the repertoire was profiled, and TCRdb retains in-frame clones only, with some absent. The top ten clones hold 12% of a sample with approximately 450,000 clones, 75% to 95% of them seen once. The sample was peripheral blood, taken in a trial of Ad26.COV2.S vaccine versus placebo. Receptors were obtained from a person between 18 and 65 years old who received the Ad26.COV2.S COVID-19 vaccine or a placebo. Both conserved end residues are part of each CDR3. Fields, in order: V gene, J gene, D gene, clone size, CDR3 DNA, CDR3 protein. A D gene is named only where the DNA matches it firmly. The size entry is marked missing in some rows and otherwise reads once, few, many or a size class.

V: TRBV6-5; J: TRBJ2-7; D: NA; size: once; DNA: TGTGCCAGCAGTTACTCGATTTATGTTTACGAGCAGTACTTC; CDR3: CASSYSIYVYEQYF
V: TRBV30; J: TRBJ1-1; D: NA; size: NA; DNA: TGTGCCTGGAGTCTGACCCAGGAGACTGAAGCTTTCTTT; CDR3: CAWSLTQETEAFF
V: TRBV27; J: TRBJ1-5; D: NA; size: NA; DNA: TGTGCCAGCAGTTCTTGGGGCAGGGAGATCCAGCCCCAGCATTTT; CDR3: CASSSWGREIQPQHF
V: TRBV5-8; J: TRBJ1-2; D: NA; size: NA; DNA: TGTGCCAGCAGCCCCTCAGGACAGCACCTCTATGGCTACACCTTC; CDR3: CASSPSGQHLYGYTF
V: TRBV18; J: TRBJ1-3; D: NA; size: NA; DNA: TGTGCCAGCTCACCATGGGATCTACAGGCGCGTGGAAACACCATATATTTT; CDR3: CASSPWDLQARGNTIYF
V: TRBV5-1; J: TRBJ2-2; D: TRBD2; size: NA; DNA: TGCGCCAGCAGCAAAACAGCGGGAGGATCGGGGGAGCTGTTTTTT; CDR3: CASSKTAGGSGELFF
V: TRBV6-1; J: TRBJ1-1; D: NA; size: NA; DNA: TGTGCCAGCAGTGAATGGGGGGCGAACACTGAAGCTTTCTTT; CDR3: CASSEWGANTEAFF
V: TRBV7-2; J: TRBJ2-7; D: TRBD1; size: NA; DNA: TGTGCCAGCAGCTGGACAGGTGTTTCCTACGAGCAGTACTTC; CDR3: CASSWTGVSYEQYF
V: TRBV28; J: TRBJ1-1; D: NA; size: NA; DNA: TGTGCCAGCAGCCGTACCCCTTCAGGGTTTGAAGCTTTCTTT; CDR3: CASSRTPSGFEAFF
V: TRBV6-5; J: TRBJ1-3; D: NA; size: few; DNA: TGTGCCAGCAGTTACAGAAACTCTGGAAACACCATATATTTT; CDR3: CASSYRNSGNTIYF
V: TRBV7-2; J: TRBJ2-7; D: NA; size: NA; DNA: TGTGCCAGCGGACAGTCCGGGGGCGGATTATCCTACGAGCAGTACTTC; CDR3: CASGQSGGGLSYEQYF
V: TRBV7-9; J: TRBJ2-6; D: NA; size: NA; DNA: TGTGCCAGCATCCCCTTTAGCTCTGGGGCCAACGTCCTGACTTTC; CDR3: CASIPFSSGANVLTF
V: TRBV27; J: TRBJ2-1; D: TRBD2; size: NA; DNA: TGTGCCAGCAGTTTAAGTATTCTAGCGGGAGTATCTTACAATGAGCAGTTCTTC; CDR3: CASSLSILAGVSYNEQFF
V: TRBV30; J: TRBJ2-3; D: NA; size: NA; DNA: TGTGCCTGGCAAAAGGGGGCGGGAGAAATTACGCAGTATTTT; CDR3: CAWQKGAGEITQYF
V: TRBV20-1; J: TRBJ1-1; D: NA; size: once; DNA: TGCAGTGCTAGTATACGGGTGAACACTGAAGCTTTCTTT; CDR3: CSASIRVNTEAFF
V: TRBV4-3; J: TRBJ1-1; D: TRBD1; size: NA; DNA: TGCGCCAGCAGCCAAGGATATGGGACAGCAAGTGACACTGAAGCTTTCTTT; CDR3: CASSQGYGTASDTEAFF
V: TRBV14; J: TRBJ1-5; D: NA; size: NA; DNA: TGTGCCAGCGCCGGCCAGGCGGGTCAGCCCCAGCATTTT; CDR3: CASAGQAGQPQHF
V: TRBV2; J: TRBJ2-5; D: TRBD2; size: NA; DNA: TGTGCCAGCAGTTTCGGGACTAGCGGGACTGAAGAGACCCAGTACTTC; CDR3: CASSFGTSGTEETQYF
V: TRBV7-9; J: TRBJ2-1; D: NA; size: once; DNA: TGTGCCAGCAGCCTAACAGGGAATGATGAGCAGTTCTTC; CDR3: CASSLTGNDEQFF
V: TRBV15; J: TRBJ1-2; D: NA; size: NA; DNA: TGTGCCACCAGCAACCGCCGGGGCTATGGCTACACCTTC; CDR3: CATSNRRGYGYTF